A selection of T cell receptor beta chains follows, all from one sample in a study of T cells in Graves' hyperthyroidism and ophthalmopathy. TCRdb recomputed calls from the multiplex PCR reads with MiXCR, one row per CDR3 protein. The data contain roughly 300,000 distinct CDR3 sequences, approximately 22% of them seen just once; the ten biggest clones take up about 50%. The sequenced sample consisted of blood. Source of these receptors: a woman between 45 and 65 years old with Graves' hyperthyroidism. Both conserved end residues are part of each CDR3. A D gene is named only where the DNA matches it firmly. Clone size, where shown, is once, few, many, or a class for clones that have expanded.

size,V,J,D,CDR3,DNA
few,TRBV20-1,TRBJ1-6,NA,CSARAPQRADNNSPLHF,TGCAGTGCTAGAGCTCCACAGAGGGCAGATAATAATTCACCCCTCCACTTT
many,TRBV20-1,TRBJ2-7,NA,CSARDALTYEQYF,TGCAGTGCTAGGGACGCTCTCACCTACGAGCAGTACTTC
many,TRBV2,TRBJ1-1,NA,CASRSGDRRITEAFF,TGTGCCAGCAGATCCGGAGACAGAAGGATCACTGAAGCTTTCTTT
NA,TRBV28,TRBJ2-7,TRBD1,CASSPEGLGQHGEQYF,TGTGCCAGCAGCCCGGAAGGTTTGGGACAGCATGGCGAGCAGTACTTC
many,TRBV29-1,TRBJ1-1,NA,CSVVPGTEAFF,TGCAGCGTCGTTCCGGGGACTGAAGCTTTCTTT
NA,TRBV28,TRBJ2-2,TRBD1,CASSLRGGTGTIGELFF,TGTGCCAGCAGCCTTCGCGGCGGGACAGGGACAATAGGGGAGCTGTTTTTT
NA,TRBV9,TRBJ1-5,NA,CASSVDGVGNQPQHF,TGTGCCAGCAGCGTCGATGGTGTAGGCAATCAGCCCCAGCATTTT
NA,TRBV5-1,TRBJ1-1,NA,CASSRLGRGGTEAFF,TGCGCCAGCAGCCGCCTCGGGAGGGGTGGCACTGAAGCTTTCTTT
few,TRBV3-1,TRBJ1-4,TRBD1,CASTDQGAKEKLFF,TGTGCCAGCACAGACCAGGGGGCAAAAGAAAAACTGTTTTTT
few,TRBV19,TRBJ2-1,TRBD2,CASSPLAGDYNEQFF,TGTGCCAGTAGTCCATTAGCGGGAGACTACAATGAGCAGTTCTTC
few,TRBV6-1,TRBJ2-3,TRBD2,CASSEVRGTADTQYF,TGTGCCAGCAGTGAAGTGCGGGGGACGGCAGATACGCAGTATTTT
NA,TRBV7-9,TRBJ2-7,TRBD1,CASSLGGTGGDEQYF,TGTGCCAGCAGCTTAGGGGGGACAGGGGGGGACGAGCAGTACTTC
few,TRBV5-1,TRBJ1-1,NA,CASSQGQINTEACF,TGCGCCAGCAGCCAGGGACAAATTAACACTGAAGCTTGCTTT
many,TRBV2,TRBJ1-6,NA,CASSKDYNSPLHF,TGTGCCAGCAGCAAGGACTATAATTCACCCCTCCACTTT
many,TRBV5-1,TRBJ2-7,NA,CASSNTNSYEQYF,TGCGCCAGCAGCAACACAAACTCCTACGAGCAGTACTTC
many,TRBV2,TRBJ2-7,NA,CASSGTALEQYF,TGTGCCAGCAGTGGGACAGCCTTGGAGCAGTACTTC
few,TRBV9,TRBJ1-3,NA,CASSKGTFSGNTIYF,TGTGCCAGCAGTAAAGGGACCTTCTCTGGAAACACCATATATTTT
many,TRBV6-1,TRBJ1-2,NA,CASRDSANYGYTF,TGTGCCAGCAGGGACAGCGCTAACTATGGCTACACCTTC
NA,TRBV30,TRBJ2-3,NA,CAWSVNIDTDTQYF,TGTGCCTGGAGTGTGAATATTGACACAGATACGCAGTATTTT
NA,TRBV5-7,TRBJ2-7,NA,CASSLGGARGEQYF,TGTGCCAGCAGCTTGGGCGGGGCCAGAGGCGAGCAGTACTTC
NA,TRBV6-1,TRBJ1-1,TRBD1,CASSSGTAANTEAFF,TGTGCCAGCAGTTCCGGGACAGCTGCGAACACTGAAGCTTTCTTT
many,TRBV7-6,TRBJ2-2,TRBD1,CASSFQGANTGELFF,TGTGCCAGCAGCTTTCAGGGGGCCAACACCGGGGAGCTGTTTTTT
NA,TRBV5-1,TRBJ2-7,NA,CASSAEVGQFYEQYF,TGCGCCAGCAGCGCAGAGGTCGGACAGTTCTACGAGCAGTACTTC
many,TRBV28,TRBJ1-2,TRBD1,CASNPTGIGYTF,TGTGCCAGCAACCCGACAGGGATTGGCTACACCTTC
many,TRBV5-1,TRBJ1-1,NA,CASSFDRDTEAFF,TGCGCCAGCAGTTTCGACCGAGACACTGAAGCTTTCTTT
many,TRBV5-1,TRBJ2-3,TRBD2,CASSPSPGTSGSTDTQYF,TGCGCCAGCAGCCCAAGTCCCGGGACTAGCGGGAGCACAGATACGCAGTATTTT
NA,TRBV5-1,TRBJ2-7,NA,CASSLRPKISSYEQYF,TGCGCCAGCAGCTTGCGTCCTAAAATTAGCTCCTACGAGCAGTACTTC
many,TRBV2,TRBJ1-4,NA,CASSDGAAVGKLFF,TGTGCCAGCAGTGACGGTGCCGCAGTGGGAAAACTGTTTTTT
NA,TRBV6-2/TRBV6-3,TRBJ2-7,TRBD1,CASSYGTGGAKRHEQYF,TGTGCCAGCAGTTATGGGACAGGGGGCGCAAAAAGACACGAGCAGTACTTC
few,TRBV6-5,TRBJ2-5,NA,CASSYSLTQETQYF,TGTGCCAGCAGTTACTCACTAACCCAAGAGACCCAGTACTTC
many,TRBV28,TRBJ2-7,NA,CASSEWGHEQYF,TGTGCCAGCAGTGAGTGGGGTCACGAGCAGTACTTC
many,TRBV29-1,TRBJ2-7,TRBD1,CSARTGPYEQYF,TGCAGCGCCCGGACAGGACCCTACGAGCAGTACTTC
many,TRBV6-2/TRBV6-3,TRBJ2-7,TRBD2,CASRRLAGANYEQYF,TGTGCCAGCAGAAGACTAGCGGGAGCTAACTACGAGCAGTACTTC
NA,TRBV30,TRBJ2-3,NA,CAWRDIGGTDTQYF,TGTGCCTGGAGGGATATAGGGGGCACAGATACGCAGTATTTT
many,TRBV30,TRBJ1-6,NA,CAWSPGTANNSPLHF,TGTGCCTGGAGCCCCGGGACCGCGAATAATTCACCCCTCCACTTT
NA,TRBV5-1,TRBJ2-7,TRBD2,CASSPLAGGSSYEQYF,TGCGCCAGCAGCCCCTTAGCGGGAGGGAGCTCCTACGAGCAGTACTTC
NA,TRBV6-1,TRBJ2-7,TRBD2,CAGRGGYEQYF,TGTGCCGGCCGGGGGGGCTACGAGCAGTACTTC
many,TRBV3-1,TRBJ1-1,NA,CASSQAGGGGTEAFF,TGTGCCAGCAGCCAGGCAGGCGGTGGAGGCACTGAAGCTTTCTTT